Below, 32 T cell receptor beta chains from the same sample are listed, as sequenced in a study of preoperative IRX-2 immunotherapy in early breast cancer. Data came from immunoSEQ multiplex PCR; TCRdb stores just in-frame clones and leaves some out. The sample shows some 42,000 clones, 75% to 85% of them seen only once. Indicated treatment: preoperative locoregional IRX-2 cytokine immunotherapy. Sequencing was performed on lymph node tissue, taken after IRX-2 immunotherapy. The receptors were gathered from a human donor with breast cancer.

The V and J genes are TRBV6-8 and TRBJ1-4, with D unresolved. The V end was cut by 3 bases, the J end by 8 bases, with 19 bases between. The CDR3 spans 16 residues. The V gene's germline CDR1 is MNHGY and CDR2 SAAAGT. CDR3: CASSYRRIMAVEKLFF. The CDR3 DNA sequence: TGTGCCAGCAGTTATAGAAGAATAATGGCCGTAGAAAAACTGTTTTTT.

The chain joins TRBV18 to TRBJ2-3, with D unclear. The ends were cut back, 0 bases at V and 0 bases at J, with 10 bases in the middle. This CDR3 is 16 amino acids long. Germline CDR1 is KGHSH and CDR2 is LQKENI. CDR3 sequence reads: CASSPPAARSTDTQYF. The DNA of the CDR3 is TGTGCCAGCTCACCACCGGCGGCCAGGAGCACAGATACGCAGTATTTT.

This chain uses TRBV7-1 with TRBJ1-1; TRBD1 matches at 7 bases. TRBV7-1 is flagged as an ORF with uncertain function. Losses at the gene ends were 3 bases for V and 0 bases for J; bases not matched to a gene: 10. CDR3 length: 17 amino acids. The CDR3 spells CASSSPGTDLMNTEAFF. Written as DNA, the CDR3 is TGTGCCAGCAGCTCGCCCGGGACAGACCTTATGAACACTGAAGCTTTCTTT.

J is TRBJ1-2 and V is TRBV7-7; no clear D. Germline CDR1 is SSHAT and CDR2 is FNYEAQ (reference sequence). The CDR3 has 14 residues. V dropped 5 bases and J dropped 5 bases, with 15 bases sitting between them. The CDR3 is CASSQGKTLYGYTF. In nucleotides, the CDR3 is TGTGCCAGCAGCCAAGGGAAGACCCTATATGGCTACACCTTC.

The chain is built from TRBV19 and TRBJ1-6; 9 bases are shared with TRBD1. Trimming cost V 4 bases and J 3 bases; bases outside gene matches: 7. The CDR3 runs to 17 residues. Per the germline V gene, CDR1 is LNHDA and CDR2 is SQIVND (reference sequence). As DNA, the CDR3 is TGTGCCAGTAGTAAGAAAACAGGGGGCGTCTATAATTCACCCCTCCACTTT. It translates to CASSKKTGGVYNSPLHF.

The genes are TRBV11-3 and TRBJ2-1, with a tentative D call TRBD2 (5 bases). The CDR3 sequence is 14 residues long. Germline V gene data show CDR1 as SGHNT and CDR2 as YENEEA. The V gene lost 5 bases and the J gene lost 8 bases, with 16 bases spanning the gap. The CDR3 loop is CASSQGAERDEQFF. The CDR3 DNA follows: TGTGCCAGCAGCCAAGGAGCAGAGAGGGATGAGCAGTTCTTC. Drawing the rest from reference TRBV11-3 and TRBJ2-1, the complete variable domain is EAGVVQSPRYKIIEKKQPVAFWCNPISGHNTLYWYLQNLGQGPELLIRYENEEAVDDSQLPKDRFSAERLKGVDSTLKIQPAELGDSAVYLCASSQGAERDEQFFGPGTRLTVL.

This rearrangement joins TRBV4-1 to TRBJ2-1, with TRBD2 matching 8 bases. The CDR3 has 16 residues. CDR1 and CDR2 (germline): MGHRA, YSYEKL. J lost 8 bases, V lost 0 bases, and 9 bases had no gene match. The CDR3 bases are TGCGCCAGCAGCCAAGATTTCGCGGGGGGCAGCTATGAGCAGTTCTTC. It specifies CASSQDFAGGSYEQFF.

This chain joins TRBV6-8 and TRBJ1-1; possibly TRBD1 for D (6 bases). V lost 4 bases and J 1 base, leaving 7 bases between the germline ends. CDR3 length equals 13 residues. Germline lookup yields CDR1 MNHGY and CDR2 SAAAGT. The CDR3 region is CASSWDTNTEAFF. DNA for the CDR3: TGTGCCAGCAGTTGGGACACGAACACTGAAGCTTTCTTT.

The V call is TRBV10-2, the J call TRBJ1-2; D is unresolved. The ends were cut back, 6 bases at V and 5 bases at J, with 19 bases in the middle. CDR1 WSHSY and CDR2 SAAADI come from the germline V gene. This CDR3 contains 15 residues. In nucleotides, the CDR3 is TGCGCCAGCAGCCCCTGGGAGGGAGCAGCTTATGGCTACACCTTC. This translates into CASSPWEGAAYGYTF.

The chain is built from TRBV11-3 and TRBJ2-1, with D perhaps TRBD2 (5 bases). V lost 5 bases to trimming and J lost 5 bases, with 19 bases between them. The CDR3 runs to 16 residues. Germline-derived CDR1 and CDR2 are SGHNT and YENEEA. DNA of the CDR3: TGTGCCAGCAGCCCCCTCGGGGTAGCGCGGCACAATGAGCAGTTCTTC. Translated: CASSPLGVARHNEQFF.

V usage is TRBV7-8 and J usage is TRBJ1-3; D uncertain. Trimming shortened V by 3 bases and J by 6 bases, and 9 bases separated the two germline ends. The CDR3 contains 13 residues. The germline gives CDR1 SGHVS, CDR2 FQNEAQ. The CDR3 loop reads CASSFSKENTIYF. The DNA for the CDR3 is TGTGCCAGCAGCTTCTCTAAGGAAAACACCATATATTTT.

The chain is built from TRBV7-6 and TRBJ2-2; D is unresolved. CDR3 size: 18 residues. V dropped 1 base and J dropped 8 bases, with 23 bases sitting between them. Germline V gene lookup returns CDR1 SGHVS and CDR2 FNYEAQ. The CDR3, as DNA: TGTGCCAGCAGCTTAGTAGAAATGGTGACCGCCAGGACGGGGGAGCTGTTTTTT. Protein sequence: CASSLVEMVTARTGELFF.

The chain has TRBV29-1 and TRBJ1-1; D possibly corresponds to TRBD1 (6 bases). Trimming left V 7 bases short and J 4 bases short, with 13 bases between. Germline lookup yields CDR1 SQVTM and CDR2 ANQGSEA. The CDR3 loop spans 12 amino acids. CDR3 DNA: TGCAGCGCCCAGGGGATTGGCACTGAAGCTTTCTTT. This translates into CSAQGIGTEAFF.

The J gene is TRBJ1-6, the V gene TRBV11-3; D perhaps matches TRBD1 (5 bases). Trimming cost V 3 bases and J 7 bases, with 16 bases left between them. Germline-derived CDR1 and CDR2 are SGHNT and YENEEA. The CDR3 covers 16 residues. CDR3 amino acids: CASSLVGTTGNSPLHF. In nucleotides, the CDR3 is TGTGCCAGCAGCTTGGTGGGGACGACCGGGAATTCACCCCTCCACTTT. Variable domain in full (rest from reference TRBV11-3 and TRBJ1-6): EAGVVQSPRYKIIEKKQPVAFWCNPISGHNTLYWYLQNLGQGPELLIRYENEEAVDDSQLPKDRFSAERLKGVDSTLKIQPAELGDSAVYLCASSLVGTTGNSPLHFGNGTRLTVT.

J is TRBJ2-6 and V is TRBV19; D unclear. Germline V gene lookup returns CDR1 LNHDA and CDR2 SQIVND (reference sequence). V lost 5 bases and J lost 0, with 17 bases in between. This CDR3 comprises 18 residues. In DNA form, the CDR3 reads TGTGCCAGTAGTCTGGACGGTCCGACCATCTCTGGGGCCAACGTCCTGACTTTC. Protein: CASSLDGPTISGANVLTF.

This sequence joins TRBV6-1 and TRBJ1-1, with D uncertain. The CDR3 length is 13 residues. In germline, CDR1 is MNHNS, CDR2 SASEGT. The V end lost 0 bases, the J end lost 5 bases, and 7 bases lay between the germline ends. The CDR3 DNA reads as TGTGCCAGCAGTGAAGCGGAACGAACTGAAGCTTTCTTT. It translates to CASSEAERTEAFF.

This clone appeared once. CDR3 residues: CASSQDLRSGTETQYF. CDR3 bases: TGCGCCAGCAGCCAAGATCTAAGGTCAGGGACGGAGACCCAGTACTTC. This rearrangement joins TRBV1 to TRBJ2-5. TRBV1 counts as a pseudogene. The CDR3 consists of 16 residues.

Only one count was recorded for this clone. The gene calls are TRBV11-3 and TRBJ1-3; 10 bases map to TRBD1. Germline V CDR1 and CDR2: SGHNT, YENEEA. This CDR3 comprises 17 residues. V shed 3 bases, J shed 8 bases, and the junction held 13 bases outside the gene matches. CDR3 sequence: CASSFGTGELSGDTIYF. In DNA, the CDR3 is TGTGCCAGCAGCTTCGGGACAGGGGAGCTGTCGGGAGACACCATATATTTT.

This chain connects TRBV11-3 to TRBJ2-7; D possibly matches TRBD1 or TRBD2 (5 bases each). Germline CDR1 reads SGHNT; CDR2 reads YENEEA. With 5 bases removed from V and 2 bases from J, the gap between germline ends came to 22 bases. The CDR3 sequence is 17 residues long. The CDR3 nucleotides are TGTGCCAGCAGCCCGAAACACCCGGGACCGGTTACCTACGAGCAGTACTTC. This encodes CASSPKHPGPVTYEQYF.

The rearrangement links TRBV28 to TRBJ2-3; the match to TRBD2 covers 7 bases. The CDR3 consists of 14 residues. V was clipped by 3 bases and J by 7 bases; unmatched bases: 7. Germline assignment: CDR1 MDHEN and CDR2 SYDVKM. The CDR3 loop is CASSLAGRGNTQYF. The CDR3 DNA sequence: TGTGCCAGCAGTTTGGCAGGGAGGGGTAATACGCAGTATTTT.

The rearrangement joins TRBV12-5 to TRBJ1-2, with a tentative D call TRBD1 (5 bases). There are 12 residues in the CDR3. With 9 bases removed from V and 4 bases from J, the gap between germline ends came to 12 bases. CDR1 and CDR2 from the germline V gene are LGHNT and FRNRAP. The CDR3 sequence is CASGTGTYGYTF. The DNA of the CDR3 is TGTGCTAGCGGGACCGGGACCTATGGCTACACCTTC.

CDR3 in amino acids: CSAVESSAGGVYNEQFF. CDR3 bases: TGCAGCGCCGTGGAATCGAGCGCGGGGGGGGTGTACAATGAGCAGTTCTTC. The chain carries TRBV29-1 and TRBJ2-1; 9 nucleotides match TRBD2. Per the germline V gene, CDR1 is SQVTM and CDR2 is ANQGSEA. This CDR3 spans 17 amino acids. J lost 4 bases, V lost 7 bases, and 17 bases had no gene match.

The V and J genes are TRBV19 and TRBJ2-7; TRBD1 matches at 8 bases. V trimming: 3 bases; J trimming: 13 bases; junction bases outside the gene matches: 5. CDR1 is LNHDA, CDR2 SQIVND, per germline (reference sequence). The CDR3 is 11 amino acids. This chain's CDR3 is CASSIQDRVYF. The CDR3 bases are TGTGCCAGTAGTATCCAGGACAGGGTATACTTC.

The chain links TRBV6-8 to TRBJ2-4, with TRBD1 matching 10 bases. Looked up from germline, CDR1 is MNHGY and CDR2 is SAAAGT. This CDR3 spans 16 amino acids. With 5 bases clipped from V and 8 bases from J, the junction kept 12 bases outside the gene matches. The CDR3 DNA sequence: TGTGCCAGCAGTAAGTGGACAGGGGGTCGGACGGACATTCAGTACTTC. This sequence encodes CASSKWTGGRTDIQYF.

The V gene is TRBV19, the J gene TRBJ1-2; D remains ambiguous. The V end was cut by 6 bases, the J end by 4 bases, with 12 bases between. CDR1 and CDR2 (germline): LNHDA, SQIVND (reference sequence). The CDR3 has 13 amino acids. The CDR3 DNA reads as TGTGCCAGTAGCCGCCGGGAATTCTATGGCTACACCTTC. It is translated as CASSRREFYGYTF.

This clone was found a few times. The chain joins TRBV18 to TRBJ1-2; TRBD1 might be the D (5 bases). Germline V gene lookup returns CDR1 KGHSH and CDR2 LQKENI. V was clipped by 0 bases and J by 2 bases, with 7 bases between them. This CDR3 region has 14 residues. The CDR3 DNA reads TGTGCCAGCTCACCACCGGGACCGAACTATGGCTACACCTTC. The encoded protein is CASSPPGPNYGYTF.

This chain links TRBV14 with TRBJ2-2; D ambiguous. CDR3 length equals 12 residues. Germline-derived CDR1 and CDR2 are SGHDN and FVKESK. V gave up 4 bases and J gave up 3 bases, with 3 bases separating them. In DNA form, the CDR3 reads TGTGCCAGCAGCCCCTACACCGGGGAGCTGTTTTTT. Protein sequence: CASSPYTGELFF.

CDR3: CASSQAGGNTGELFF. CDR3 bases: TGCGCCAGCAGCCAAGCCGGGGGGAACACCGGGGAGCTGTTTTTT. The gene calls are TRBV1 and TRBJ2-2; the table's TRBD2 call for D was not verified on the DNA. TRBV1 is shown as a pseudogene. CDR3 length equals 15 residues.

In this sample, this clone turned up a few times. The chain uses TRBV15 and TRBJ2-1; 13 nucleotides agree with TRBD2. The ends lost 4 bases at V and 8 bases at J; junction bases unmatched: 5. In germline, CDR1 is LNHNV, CDR2 YYDKDF (reference sequence). The CDR3 contains 15 residues. The CDR3 nucleotides are TGTGCCACCAGCATCGGGACTAGCGGGGTGTATGAGCAGTTCTTC. Amino acid sequence: CATSIGTSGVYEQFF. The full variable domain, rest sourced from reference TRBV15 and TRBJ2-1, is DAMVIQNPRYQVTQFGKPVTLSCSQTLNHNVMYWYQQKSSQAPKLLFHYYDKDFNNEADTPDNFQSRRPNTSFCFLDIRSPGLGDTAMYLCATSIGTSGVYEQFFGPGTRLTVL.

V and J are TRBV6-8 and TRBJ1-6; D unclear. From germline, CDR1 is MNHGY and CDR2 SAAAGT. The CDR3 length is 13 residues. V shed 7 bases and J shed 3 bases, with 7 bases lying between them. CDR3 nucleotide sequence: TGTGCCAGCATCCAGAACTATAATTCACCCCTCCACTTT. This sequence encodes CASIQNYNSPLHF.

V usage is TRBV11-3 and J usage is TRBJ1-3, with D possibly TRBD1 on 5 matching bases. The germline V gene encodes CDR1 SGHNT and CDR2 YENEEA. Trimming left V 4 bases short and J 1 base short, with 11 bases between. This CDR3 region has 15 residues. The CDR3 bases are TGTGCCAGCAGCTCTCCACAGGTTTCTGGAAACACCATATATTTT. Its protein is CASSSPQVSGNTIYF.

This clone was counted only a few times. V and J are TRBV23-1 and TRBJ1-5; D remains unclear. TRBV23-1 is an open reading frame whose function is uncertain. V was cut by 6 bases and J by 0 bases, with 15 bases left in between. The CDR3 runs 16 residues. CDR3 sequence reads: CASSPTAEFSNQPQHF. The CDR3, as DNA: TGCGCCAGCAGCCCTACCGCGGAATTTAGCAATCAGCCCCAGCATTTT.